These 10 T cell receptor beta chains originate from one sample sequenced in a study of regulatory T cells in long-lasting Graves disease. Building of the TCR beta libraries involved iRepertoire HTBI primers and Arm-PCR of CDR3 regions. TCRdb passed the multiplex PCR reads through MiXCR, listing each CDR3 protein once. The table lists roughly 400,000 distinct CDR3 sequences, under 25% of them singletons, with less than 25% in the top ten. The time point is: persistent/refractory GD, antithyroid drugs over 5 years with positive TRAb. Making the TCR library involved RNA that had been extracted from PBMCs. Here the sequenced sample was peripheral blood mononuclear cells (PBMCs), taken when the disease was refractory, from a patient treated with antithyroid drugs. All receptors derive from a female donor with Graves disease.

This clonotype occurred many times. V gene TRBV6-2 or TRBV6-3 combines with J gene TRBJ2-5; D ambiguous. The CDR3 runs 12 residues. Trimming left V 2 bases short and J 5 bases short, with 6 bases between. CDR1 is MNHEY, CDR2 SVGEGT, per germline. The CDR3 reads CASSYGSETQYF. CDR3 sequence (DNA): TGTGCCAGCAGTTACGGGTCGGAGACCCAGTACTTC.

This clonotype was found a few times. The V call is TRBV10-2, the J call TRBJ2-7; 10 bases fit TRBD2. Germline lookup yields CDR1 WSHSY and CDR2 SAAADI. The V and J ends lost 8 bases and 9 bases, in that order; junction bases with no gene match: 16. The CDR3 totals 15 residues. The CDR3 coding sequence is TGCGCCAGCGCGCCCGAAGGGCTAGCGGGAGAAGGGCAGTACTTC. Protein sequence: CASAPEGLAGEGQYF.

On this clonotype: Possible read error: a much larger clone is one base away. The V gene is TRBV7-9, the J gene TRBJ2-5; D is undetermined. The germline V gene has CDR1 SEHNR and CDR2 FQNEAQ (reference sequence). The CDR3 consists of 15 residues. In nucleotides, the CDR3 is TGTGCCGGCAGCTTAGAATTAGGGCAAGCTGGAACCCAGTACTTC. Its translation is CAGSLELGQAGTQYF.

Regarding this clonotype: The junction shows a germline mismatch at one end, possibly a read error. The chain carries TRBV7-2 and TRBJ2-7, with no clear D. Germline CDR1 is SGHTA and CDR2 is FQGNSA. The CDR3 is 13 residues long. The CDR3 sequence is CVSSLAVSYEQYF. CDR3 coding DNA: TGTGTCAGCAGCTTAGCAGTCTCCTACGAGCAGTACTTC.

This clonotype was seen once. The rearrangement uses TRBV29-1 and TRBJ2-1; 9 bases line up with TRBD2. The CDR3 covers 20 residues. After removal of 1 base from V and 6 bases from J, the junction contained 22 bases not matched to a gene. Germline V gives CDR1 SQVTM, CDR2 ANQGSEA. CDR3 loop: CSVEASEGLAGRDISNEQFF. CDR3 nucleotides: TGCAGCGTTGAAGCCTCAGAAGGCCTAGCGGGGAGGGACATTTCCAATGAGCAGTTCTTC.

The CDR3 nucleotides are TGTGCCAGCAGTGTAGACACAGATACGCAGTATTTT. This sequence encodes CASSVDTDTQYF. V usage is TRBV12-3 or TRBV12-4 and J usage is TRBJ2-3, with unresolved D. V was cut by 5 bases and J by 2 bases, with 5 bases left in between. The CDR3 contains 12 residues.

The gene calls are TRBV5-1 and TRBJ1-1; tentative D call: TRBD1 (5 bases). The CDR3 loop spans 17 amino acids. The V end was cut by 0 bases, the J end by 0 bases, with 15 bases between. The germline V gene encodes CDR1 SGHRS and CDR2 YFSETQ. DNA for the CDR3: TGCGCCAGCAGCTTGGGGCAGGGCGGGCACATGAACACTGAAGCTTTCTTT. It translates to CASSLGQGGHMNTEAFF. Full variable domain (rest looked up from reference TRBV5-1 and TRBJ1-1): KAGVTQTPRYLIKTRGQQVTLSCSPISGHRSVSWYQQTPGQGLQFLFEYFSETQRNKGNFPGRFSGRQFSNSRSEMNVSTLELGDSALYLCASSLGQGGHMNTEAFFGQGTRLTVV.

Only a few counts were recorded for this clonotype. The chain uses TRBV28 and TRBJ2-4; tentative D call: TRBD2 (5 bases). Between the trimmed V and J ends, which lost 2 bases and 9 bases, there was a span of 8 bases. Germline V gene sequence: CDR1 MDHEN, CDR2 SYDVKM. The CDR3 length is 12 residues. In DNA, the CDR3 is TGTGCCAGCAGTTTACCCGCGGGCATTCAGTACTTC. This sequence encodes CASSLPAGIQYF.

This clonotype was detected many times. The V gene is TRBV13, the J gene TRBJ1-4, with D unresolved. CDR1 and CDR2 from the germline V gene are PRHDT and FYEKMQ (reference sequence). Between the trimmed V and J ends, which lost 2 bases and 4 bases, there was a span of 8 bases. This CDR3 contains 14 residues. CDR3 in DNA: TGTGCCAGCAGCTTACGGGTGAATAATGAAAAACTGTTTTTT. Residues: CASSLRVNNEKLFF.

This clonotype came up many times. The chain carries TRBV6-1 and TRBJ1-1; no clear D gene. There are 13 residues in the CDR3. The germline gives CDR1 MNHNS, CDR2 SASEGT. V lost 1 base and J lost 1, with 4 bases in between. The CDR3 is CASSEVGNTEAFF. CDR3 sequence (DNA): TGTGCCAGCAGTGAAGTCGGGAACACTGAAGCTTTCTTT.